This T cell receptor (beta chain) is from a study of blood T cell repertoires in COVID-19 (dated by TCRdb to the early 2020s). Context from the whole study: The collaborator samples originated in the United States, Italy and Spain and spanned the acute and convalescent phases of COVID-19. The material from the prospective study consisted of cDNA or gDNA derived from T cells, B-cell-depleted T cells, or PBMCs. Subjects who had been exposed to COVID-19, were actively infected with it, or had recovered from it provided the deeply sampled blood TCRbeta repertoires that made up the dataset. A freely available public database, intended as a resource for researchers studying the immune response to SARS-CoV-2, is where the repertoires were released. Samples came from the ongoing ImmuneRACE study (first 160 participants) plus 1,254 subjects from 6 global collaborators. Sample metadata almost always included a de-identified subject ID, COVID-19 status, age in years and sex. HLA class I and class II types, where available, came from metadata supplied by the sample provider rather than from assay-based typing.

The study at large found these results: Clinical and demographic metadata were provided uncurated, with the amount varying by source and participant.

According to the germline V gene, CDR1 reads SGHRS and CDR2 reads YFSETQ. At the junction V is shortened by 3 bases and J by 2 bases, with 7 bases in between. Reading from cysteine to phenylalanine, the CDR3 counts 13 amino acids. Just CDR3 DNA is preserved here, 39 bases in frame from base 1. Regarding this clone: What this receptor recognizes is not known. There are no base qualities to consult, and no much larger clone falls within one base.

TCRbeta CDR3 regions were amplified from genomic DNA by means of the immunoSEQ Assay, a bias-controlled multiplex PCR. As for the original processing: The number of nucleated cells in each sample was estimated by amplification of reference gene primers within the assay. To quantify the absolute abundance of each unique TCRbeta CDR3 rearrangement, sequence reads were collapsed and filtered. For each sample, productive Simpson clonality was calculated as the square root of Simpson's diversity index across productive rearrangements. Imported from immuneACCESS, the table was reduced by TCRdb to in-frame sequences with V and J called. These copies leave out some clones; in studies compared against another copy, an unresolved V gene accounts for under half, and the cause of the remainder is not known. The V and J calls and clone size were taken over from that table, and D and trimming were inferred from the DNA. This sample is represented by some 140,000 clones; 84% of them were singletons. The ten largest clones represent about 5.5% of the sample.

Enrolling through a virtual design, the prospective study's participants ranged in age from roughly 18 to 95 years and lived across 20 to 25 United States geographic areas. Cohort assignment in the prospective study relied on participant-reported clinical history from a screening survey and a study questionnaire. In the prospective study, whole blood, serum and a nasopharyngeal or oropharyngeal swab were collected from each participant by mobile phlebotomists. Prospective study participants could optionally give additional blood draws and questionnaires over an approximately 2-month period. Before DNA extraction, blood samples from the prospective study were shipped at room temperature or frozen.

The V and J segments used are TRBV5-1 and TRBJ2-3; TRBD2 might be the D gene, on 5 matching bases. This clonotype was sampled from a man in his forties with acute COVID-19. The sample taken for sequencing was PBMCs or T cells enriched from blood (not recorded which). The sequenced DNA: TGCGCCAGCAGCTCGGGATACACAGATACGCAGTATTTT. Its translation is CASSSGYTDTQYF.